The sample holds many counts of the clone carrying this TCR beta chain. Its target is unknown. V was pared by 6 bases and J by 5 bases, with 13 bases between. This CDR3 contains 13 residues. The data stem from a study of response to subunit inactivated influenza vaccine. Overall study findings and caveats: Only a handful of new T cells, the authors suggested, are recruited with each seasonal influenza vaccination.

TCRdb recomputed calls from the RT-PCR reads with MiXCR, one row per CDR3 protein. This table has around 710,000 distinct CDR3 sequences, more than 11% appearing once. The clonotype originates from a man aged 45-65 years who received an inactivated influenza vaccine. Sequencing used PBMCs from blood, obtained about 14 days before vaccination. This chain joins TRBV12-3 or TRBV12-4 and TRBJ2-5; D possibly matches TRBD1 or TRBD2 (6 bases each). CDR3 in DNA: TGTGCCAGCAGCCTAGGGGGGATTGAGACCCAGTACTTC. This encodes CASSLGGIETQYF.